This T cell receptor beta chain was profiled in a study of shared T cell receptors in the human thymus (dated by TCRdb to about 2021). About the study as a whole: The study investigated the way shared, self-reactive T-cell receptor alpha chains are produced in the human thymus.

To note about this clone: Its specific antigen is unknown. Nothing much larger sits one base from this clone, and base qualities are not available.

From the cysteine through the phenylalanine, the CDR3 covers 15 amino acids. Only the CDR3 region is kept as DNA, spanning 45 bases read in frame from base 1. Library prep was done by the immunoSEQ multiplex PCR assay. Imported from immuneACCESS, the table was reduced by TCRdb to in-frame sequences with V and J called. These copies leave out some clones; in studies compared against another copy, an unresolved V gene accounts for under half, and the cause of the remainder is not known. The sample contains 700,000 or so clones, 80% to 90% of them found a single time. 0.0095% to 0.013% of the sample lies in the top ten. These data also formed part of another study, on human thymus T cells. As described in the second report: Immunologically healthy infants undergoing open corrective cardiac surgery for congenital heart defects in Finland were used as donors. Thymus tissue was collected as surgical resects that were removed during corrective cardiac surgery. Biased V and J gene segment usage appeared to be present in both thymic and peripheral blood repertoires. Highly overlapping thymic TCR repertoires among unrelated individuals were reported in the related research. The study described the TCR alpha and beta repertoires in under ten infant thymus samples and a few matching peripheral blood samples. The cohort included more than 5 male and two female infants, with donor ages spanning 7 to 244 days. Thymocytes were released mechanically from tissue and stored at -70 °C as pellets of 10-30 million cells. A QIAsymphony instrument was used to extract genomic DNA from frozen cell pellets. Using the immunoSEQ multiplex PCR assay, the TCRB and TCRAD loci were amplified from a standardized quantity of quality-controlled genomic DNA. The amplicons covered the V(D)J region and were long enough to include the CDR3 and to identify the V and J genes. The amplicons were sequenced on an Illumina platform via the commercial immunoSEQ service. Primer bias and sequencing errors were corrected as previously described, and TCRAD and TCRB were defined on the basis of the IMGT database. The repertoires were analysed using immunoSEQ Analyzer 3.0 and VDJTools for basic statistics, V/J segment usage, diversity estimates, rarefaction and pairwise overlap. To estimate diversity, the Chao1, ChaoE, Efron-Thisted, Shannon and inverse Simpson indices were applied, and diversity was also estimated on datasets down-sampled to the smallest sample. Repertoire overlap was assessed by strict matching of CDR3 nucleotide sequence, V gene and J gene, and clustering was done by Jaccard-based multidimensional scaling. On average, thymus samples yielded about 810,000 unique TCRB clonotypes, whereas blood samples yielded 75,000 to 95,000.

This chain joins TRBV12-1 to TRBJ1-2; no check of the table's D call, TRBD1, against the DNA was made. TRBV12-1 is shown as a pseudogene. The source material was thymocytes. The clonotype originates from a girl under three years old with a congenital heart defect. Donor details come from another sample of the same person, matched by shared clones. The nucleotides are TGTGCCAGCAGCAGGGGACACCTGGATTTTCTTGGCTACACCTTC. Translated, it gives CASSRGHLDFLGYTF.